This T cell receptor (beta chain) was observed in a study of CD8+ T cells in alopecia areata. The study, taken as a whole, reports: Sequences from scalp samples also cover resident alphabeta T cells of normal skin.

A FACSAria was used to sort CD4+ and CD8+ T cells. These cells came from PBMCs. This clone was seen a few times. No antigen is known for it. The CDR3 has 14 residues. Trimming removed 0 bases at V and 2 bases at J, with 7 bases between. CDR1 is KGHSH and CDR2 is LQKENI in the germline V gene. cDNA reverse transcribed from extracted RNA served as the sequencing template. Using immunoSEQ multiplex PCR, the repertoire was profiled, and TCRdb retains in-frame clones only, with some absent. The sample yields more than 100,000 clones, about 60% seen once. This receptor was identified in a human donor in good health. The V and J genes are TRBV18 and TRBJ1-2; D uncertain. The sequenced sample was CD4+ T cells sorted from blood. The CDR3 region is CASSPPNENYGYTF. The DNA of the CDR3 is TGTGCCAGCTCACCACCTAATGAGAACTATGGCTACACCTTC.